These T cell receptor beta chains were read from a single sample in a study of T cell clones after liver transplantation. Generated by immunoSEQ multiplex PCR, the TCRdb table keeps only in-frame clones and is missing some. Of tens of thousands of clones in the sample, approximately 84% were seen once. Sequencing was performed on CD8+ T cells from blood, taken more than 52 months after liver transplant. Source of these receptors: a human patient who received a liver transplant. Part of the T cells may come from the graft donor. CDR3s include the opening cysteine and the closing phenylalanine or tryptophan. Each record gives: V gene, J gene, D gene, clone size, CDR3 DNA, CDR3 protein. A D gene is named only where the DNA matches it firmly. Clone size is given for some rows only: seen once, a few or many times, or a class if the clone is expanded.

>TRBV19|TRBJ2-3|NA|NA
TGTGCCAGTCAGGGTCGGGGGCCGCTTAGCACAGATACGCAGTATTTT
CASQGRGPLSTDTQYF
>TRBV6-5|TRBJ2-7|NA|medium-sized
TGTGCCAGCAGCACAGGGTACTCCTACGAGCAGTACTTC
CASSTGYSYEQYF
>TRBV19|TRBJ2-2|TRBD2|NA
TGTGCCACCCGGCGGGGGGGGAACACCGGGGAGCTGTTTTTT
CATRRGGNTGELFF
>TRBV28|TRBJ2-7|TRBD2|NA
TGTGCCAGCAGTGAACTAGCGGGTAACTCCTACGAGCAGTACTTC
CASSELAGNSYEQYF
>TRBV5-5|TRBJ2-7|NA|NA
TGTGCCAGCAGCTCTGACGGAACCTACGAGCAGTACTTC
CASSSDGTYEQYF
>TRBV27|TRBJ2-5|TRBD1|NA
TGTGCCAGCAGTACCCGGACAGGTTACGAGACCCAGTACTTC
CASSTRTGYETQYF
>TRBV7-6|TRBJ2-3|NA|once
TGTGCCAGCAGCTTAACAGTTGGGGGGATTAGCACAGATACGCAGTATTTT
CASSLTVGGISTDTQYF
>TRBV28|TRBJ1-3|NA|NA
TGTGCCAGCAGTTTATTCGACAGTGGAAACACCATATATTTT
CASSLFDSGNTIYF
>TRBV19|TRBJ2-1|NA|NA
TGTGCCAGTAGTATTGGATGGGATGAGCAGTTCTTC
CASSIGWDEQFF
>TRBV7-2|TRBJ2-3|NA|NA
TGTGCCAGCAGCTTAGGAGCAGGGCTCCTCACAGATACGCAGTATTTT
CASSLGAGLLTDTQYF
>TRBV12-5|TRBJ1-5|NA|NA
TGTGCTAGTGGTTTGGGCAATCAGCCCCAGCATTTT
CASGLGNQPQHF
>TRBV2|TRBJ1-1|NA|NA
TGTGCCAGCAGTGAGGGGGGTGAAGCTTTCTTT
CASSEGGEAFF
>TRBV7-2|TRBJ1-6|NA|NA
TGTGCCAGCAGCTTAGCTGGACGCGAATACTATAATTCACCCCTCCACTTT
CASSLAGREYYNSPLHF
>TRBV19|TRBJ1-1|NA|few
TGTGCCAGTAGTACCCACCTCCTTACCGGGACATTGAACACTGAAGCTTTCTTT
CASSTHLLTGTLNTEAFF
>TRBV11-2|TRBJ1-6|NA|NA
TGTGCCAGCAGCTCCCCCTATTCACCCCTCCACTTT
CASSSPYSPLHF
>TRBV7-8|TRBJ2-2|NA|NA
TGTGCCAGCACCCCCGGCACCGGGGAGCTGTTTTTT
CASTPGTGELFF
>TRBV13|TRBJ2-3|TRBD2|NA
TGTGCCAGCAGTGCTTCACTAGCGGGGGCGGCAGATACGCAGTATTTT
CASSASLAGAADTQYF
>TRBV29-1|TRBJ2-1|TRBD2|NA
TGCAGCGGATCGGGACTAGCGGGGGGGCCCTCCTACAATGAGCAGTTCTTC
CSGSGLAGGPSYNEQFF
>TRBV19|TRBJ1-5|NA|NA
TGTGCCAGTAGTATAGGGGCAGGTTATAGCAATCAGCCCCAGCATTTT
CASSIGAGYSNQPQHF
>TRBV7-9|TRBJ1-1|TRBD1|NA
TGTGCCAGCAGCTTAGTAGTGGGTTCTGGACAGGGCCCGGTGGCGGGAGCTTTCTTT
CASSLVVGSGQGPVAGAFF
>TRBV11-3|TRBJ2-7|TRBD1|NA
TGTGCCAGCAGTCTGACAGGGGGCGAGCAGTACTTC
CASSLTGGEQYF
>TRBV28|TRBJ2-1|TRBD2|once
TGTGCCAGCAGTCGATCGGGACTAGCGGGGGTGTACAATGAGCAGTTCTTC
CASSRSGLAGVYNEQFF
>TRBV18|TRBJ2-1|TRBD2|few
TGTGCCAGCTCACTTCTAGCGGGGTCCATGGATGAGCAGTTCTTC
CASSLLAGSMDEQFF
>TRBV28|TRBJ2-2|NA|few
TGTGCCAGCAGTTTATATGGCGGGGAGCTGTTTTTT
CASSLYGGELFF
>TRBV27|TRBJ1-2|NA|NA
TGTGCCAGCAGTTTATCGAACGGGGCAGTGAACTATGGCTACACCTTC
CASSLSNGAVNYGYTF
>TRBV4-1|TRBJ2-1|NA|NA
TGCGCCAGCAGCCAAGAAACGGGGTTCAACAATGAGCAGTTCTTC
CASSQETGFNNEQFF
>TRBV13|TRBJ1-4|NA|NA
TGTGCCAGCAGCTTAGACGGGCCGGGGGATGAAAAACTGTTTTTT
CASSLDGPGDEKLFF
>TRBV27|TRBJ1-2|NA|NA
TGTGCCAGCAGTCCCGGCACGGGCTATGGCTACACCTTC
CASSPGTGYGYTF
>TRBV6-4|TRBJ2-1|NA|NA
TGTGCCAGCAGTGAGCCGGGACCAGGATACAATGAGCAGTTCTTC
CASSEPGPGYNEQFF
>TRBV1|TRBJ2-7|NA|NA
TGCACCAGCAGTCGTTTCGATTGCTACGAGCAGTACTTC
CTSSRFDCYEQYF
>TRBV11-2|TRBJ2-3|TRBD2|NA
TGTGCCAGCAGCCGCGGGACTAGTGAAACAGATACGCAGTATTTT
CASSRGTSETDTQYF
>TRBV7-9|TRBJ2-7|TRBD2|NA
TGTGCCAGCAGCTCCGGGACTAGCTTTTACGAGCAGTACTTC
CASSSGTSFYEQYF
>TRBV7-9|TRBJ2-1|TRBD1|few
TGTGCCAGCAGCTTAAAAGGACAGGGTGGTGAGCAGTTCTTC
CASSLKGQGGEQFF